The following is a T cell receptor (beta chain) sequence with its context. The CDR3 extends over 16 amino acids. Authors' analysis steps: Reference gene primer amplification in the assay estimated nucleated cell counts. Using immunoSEQ multiplex PCR, the repertoire was profiled, and TCRdb retains in-frame clones only, with some absent. For V, J and clone size, that table is used; D and trimming come from the DNA. The repertoire holds about 120,000 clones, with about 85% as singletons. The entry originates in a study of blood T cell repertoires in COVID-19. Whole-study context: Whether acute or convalescent, the COVID-19 samples came from the United States, Italy and Spain. In each case, the material was cDNA or gDNA derived from T cells, B-cell-depleted T cells, or PBMCs.

The sequence was collected from a man aged 60 to 75 with acute or convalescent COVID-19. The sample taken for sequencing was peripheral blood. The chain couples TRBV21-1 to TRBJ2-5; TRBD1 is the table's D call, not checked against the DNA. TRBV21-1 corresponds to a pseudogene. CDR3 nucleotides: TGTGCCAGCAGCAAATGTTTCCAGGGCGAACAAGAGACCCAGTACTTC. Amino acids: CASSKCFQGEQETQYF.